This T cell receptor beta chain was captured by sequencing in a study of T cells after yellow fever vaccination. Looked up from germline, CDR1 is SGHVS and CDR2 is FNYEAQ. The CDR3 loop spans 13 amino acids. Trimming took 6 bases from V and 5 from J, leaving 14 bases between them. Via MiXCR, TCRdb re-called the 5' RACE reads, giving one row per CDR3 protein. The sample contains hundreds of thousands of distinct CDR3 sequences, about 12% of which appear only once. This chain connects TRBV7-6 to TRBJ2-7, with D unclear. The clonotype originates from a man aged 25-45 years who received the YFV17D yellow fever vaccine. The sample in question was PBMCs, obtained on the day of the yellow fever booster vaccination. For the CDR3, the DNA is TGTGCCAGCAGTCCCACTCGAAGTGACGAGCAGTACTTC. Protein: CASSPTRSDEQYF.